Listed below are T cell receptor beta chains from one sample, sequenced in a study of T cells in narcolepsy. Repertoires were generated with immunoSEQ multiplex PCR, while TCRdb's copy carries only in-frame clones and drops some. The sample has some 30,000 clones, around 79% seen once. The sequencing sample was made of CD45RA- memory CD4+ T cells from PBMCs. These receptors were taken from a human donor with narcolepsy. Each CDR3 is given with its conserved first and last residue. Each record gives: J gene, V gene, clone size, D gene, CDR3 protein, CDR3 DNA. The D gene is left open where the match is weak. Clone size, where shown, is once, few, many, or a class for clones that have expanded.

j_gene: TRBJ2-3; v_gene: TRBV11-1; abundance: NA; d_gene: NA; CDR3aa: CASSLRWRTDTQYF; CDR3nt: TGTGCCAGCAGCTTAAGGTGGAGGACAGATACGCAGTATTTT
j_gene: TRBJ1-4; v_gene: TRBV12-2; abundance: NA; d_gene: NA; CDR3aa: CASRSWRATNEKLFF; CDR3nt: TGTGCAAGTCGCTCTTGGCGGGCCACTAATGAAAAACTGTTTTTT
j_gene: TRBJ2-7; v_gene: TRBV5-1; abundance: NA; d_gene: TRBD2; CDR3aa: CASSSGTIFSYEQYF; CDR3nt: TGCGCCAGCAGCTCCGGGACTATCTTCTCCTACGAGCAGTACTTC
j_gene: TRBJ2-7; v_gene: TRBV27; abundance: NA; d_gene: TRBD2; CDR3aa: CASSSRLAGGLSYEQYF; CDR3nt: TGTGCCAGCAGTTCCCGACTAGCGGGAGGGCTTTCCTACGAGCAGTACTTC
j_gene: TRBJ2-5; v_gene: TRBV27; abundance: NA; d_gene: NA; CDR3aa: CASSDKQGGQETQYF; CDR3nt: TGTGCCAGCAGTGACAAACAAGGGGGTCAAGAGACCCAGTACTTC
j_gene: TRBJ1-1; v_gene: TRBV30; abundance: NA; d_gene: NA; CDR3aa: CAWDKGRTLNTEAFF; CDR3nt: TGTGCCTGGGATAAAGGACGGACCCTGAACACTGAAGCTTTCTTT
j_gene: TRBJ2-3; v_gene: TRBV7-3; abundance: NA; d_gene: NA; CDR3aa: CASSQGVGTQYF; CDR3nt: TGTGCCAGCAGCCAAGGGGTGGGTACGCAGTATTTT
j_gene: TRBJ2-3; v_gene: TRBV29-1; abundance: NA; d_gene: NA; CDR3aa: CRAGGTGNMDTQYF; CDR3nt: TGCAGGGCGGGGGGGACAGGGAATATGGATACGCAGTATTTT
j_gene: TRBJ1-1; v_gene: TRBV10-2; abundance: NA; d_gene: NA; CDR3aa: CASSVGGSDTEAFF; CDR3nt: TGCGCCAGCAGTGTTGGGGGATCGGACACTGAAGCTTTCTTT
j_gene: TRBJ2-2; v_gene: TRBV9; abundance: NA; d_gene: NA; CDR3aa: CASSVGGNTGELFF; CDR3nt: TGTGCCAGCAGCGTAGGGGGGAACACCGGGGAGCTGTTTTTT
j_gene: TRBJ1-1; v_gene: TRBV12-2; abundance: NA; d_gene: NA; CDR3aa: CASRLAKGRENTEAFF; CDR3nt: TGTGCAAGTCGCTTAGCGAAAGGCAGGGAGAACACTGAAGCTTTCTTT
j_gene: TRBJ1-2; v_gene: TRBV15; abundance: NA; d_gene: NA; CDR3aa: CATSSFADYGYTF; CDR3nt: TGTGCCACCAGCAGCTTTGCTGACTATGGCTACACCTTC
j_gene: TRBJ2-1; v_gene: TRBV11-2; abundance: NA; d_gene: TRBD2; CDR3aa: CASSFLRLAGGVNEQFF; CDR3nt: TGTGCCAGCAGCTTCCTAAGACTAGCGGGAGGGGTCAATGAGCAGTTCTTC
j_gene: TRBJ2-7; v_gene: TRBV18; abundance: NA; d_gene: NA; CDR3aa: CASSPQESGHEQYF; CDR3nt: TGTGCCAGCTCACCACAGGAGTCGGGTCACGAGCAGTACTTC
j_gene: TRBJ2-5; v_gene: TRBV5-1; abundance: NA; d_gene: TRBD2; CDR3aa: CASSSSGLADQETQYF; CDR3nt: TGCGCCAGCAGCAGCTCAGGACTAGCGGATCAAGAGACCCAGTACTTC
j_gene: TRBJ2-1; v_gene: TRBV5-6; abundance: NA; d_gene: TRBD1; CDR3aa: CASSRIGTGGNEQFF; CDR3nt: TGTGCCAGCAGCCGAATAGGAACAGGGGGAAATGAGCAGTTCTTC
j_gene: TRBJ2-7; v_gene: TRBV9; abundance: NA; d_gene: NA; CDR3aa: CASSVTGGTWEGEQYF; CDR3nt: TGTGCCAGCAGCGTTACAGGAGGTACTTGGGAAGGCGAGCAGTACTTC
j_gene: TRBJ2-3; v_gene: TRBV5-6; abundance: NA; d_gene: TRBD2; CDR3aa: CASSPTSGRSTDTQYF; CDR3nt: TGTGCCAGCAGCCCGACTAGCGGGAGATCCACAGATACGCAGTATTTT
j_gene: TRBJ2-2; v_gene: TRBV9; abundance: NA; d_gene: NA; CDR3aa: CASSVLAFENTGELFF; CDR3nt: TGTGCCAGCAGCGTATTGGCGTTCGAGAACACCGGGGAGCTGTTTTTT
j_gene: TRBJ2-5; v_gene: TRBV9; abundance: NA; d_gene: TRBD2; CDR3aa: CASSVGPGRALETQYF; CDR3nt: TGTGCCAGCAGCGTAGGTCCCGGGAGGGCCTTAGAGACCCAGTACTTC
j_gene: TRBJ2-2; v_gene: TRBV7-2; abundance: NA; d_gene: TRBD2; CDR3aa: CASSPSSGNTGELFF; CDR3nt: TGTGCCAGCAGCCCCTCTAGCGGGAACACCGGGGAGCTGTTTTTT
j_gene: TRBJ1-1; v_gene: TRBV28; abundance: few; d_gene: NA; CDR3aa: CASSLRGIGGTAEAFF; CDR3nt: TGTGCCAGCAGTTTGAGGGGGATCGGGGGTACAGCTGAAGCTTTCTTT
j_gene: TRBJ1-1; v_gene: TRBV9; abundance: medium-sized; d_gene: NA; CDR3aa: CASSPLGTRDTEAFF; CDR3nt: TGTGCCAGCAGCCCACTTGGCACACGGGACACTGAAGCTTTCTTT
j_gene: TRBJ1-2; v_gene: TRBV18; abundance: NA; d_gene: TRBD1; CDR3aa: CASSPQGTGVSYGYTF; CDR3nt: TGTGCCAGCTCACCACAAGGGACAGGGGTGAGCTATGGCTACACCTTC
j_gene: TRBJ1-2; v_gene: TRBV7-2; abundance: NA; d_gene: NA; CDR3aa: CASSLDGRMMGGYTF; CDR3nt: TGTGCCAGCAGCTTAGATGGGCGCATGATGGGGGGCTACACCTTC
j_gene: TRBJ2-7; v_gene: TRBV5-1; abundance: NA; d_gene: TRBD1; CDR3aa: CASSSGQGWGEQYF; CDR3nt: TGCGCCAGCAGCTCCGGACAGGGGTGGGGCGAGCAGTACTTC
j_gene: TRBJ1-1; v_gene: TRBV30; abundance: NA; d_gene: NA; CDR3aa: CAWSKGGNTEAFF; CDR3nt: TGTGCCTGGAGCAAGGGGGGGAACACTGAAGCTTTCTTT
j_gene: TRBJ2-3; v_gene: TRBV9; abundance: NA; d_gene: TRBD2; CDR3aa: CASSGGLASTDTQYF; CDR3nt: TGTGCCAGCAGCGGAGGACTAGCGAGTACAGATACGCAGTATTTT
j_gene: TRBJ2-3; v_gene: TRBV2; abundance: NA; d_gene: NA; CDR3aa: CASRERPTDTQYF; CDR3nt: TGTGCCAGCAGGGAGAGGCCCACAGATACGCAGTATTTT
j_gene: TRBJ2-3; v_gene: TRBV9; abundance: NA; d_gene: TRBD1; CDR3aa: CASSGQGARGTDTQYF; CDR3nt: TGTGCCAGCAGCGGACAGGGGGCGCGGGGCACAGATACGCAGTATTTT
j_gene: TRBJ1-1; v_gene: TRBV9; abundance: NA; d_gene: NA; CDR3aa: CASSVGGDTEAFF; CDR3nt: TGTGCCAGCAGCGTAGGGGGGGACACTGAAGCTTTCTTT
j_gene: TRBJ2-1; v_gene: TRBV5-1; abundance: NA; d_gene: NA; CDR3aa: CASSLELANYNEQFF; CDR3nt: TGCGCCAGCAGCCTGGAGCTAGCGAACTACAATGAGCAGTTCTTC